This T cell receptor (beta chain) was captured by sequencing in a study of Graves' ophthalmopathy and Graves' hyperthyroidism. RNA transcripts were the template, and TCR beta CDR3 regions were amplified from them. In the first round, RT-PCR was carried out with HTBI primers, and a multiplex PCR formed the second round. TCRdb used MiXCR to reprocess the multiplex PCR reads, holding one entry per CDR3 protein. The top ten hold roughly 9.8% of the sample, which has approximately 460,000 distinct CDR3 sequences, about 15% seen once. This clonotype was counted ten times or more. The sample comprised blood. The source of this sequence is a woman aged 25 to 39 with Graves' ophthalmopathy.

The CDR3 DNA sequence: TGTGCCAGCAGCTTAGCGTGGGGAGGGGGTGAAGCTTTCTTT. Its translation is CASSLAWGGGEAFF. The rearrangement uses TRBV7-2 and TRBJ1-1, with D possibly TRBD1 on 6 matching bases. The V end was cut by 0 bases, the J end by 7 bases, with 12 bases between. The germline gives CDR1 SGHTA, CDR2 FQGNSA. The CDR3 contains 14 residues. Full variable domain (missing parts from reference TRBV7-2 and TRBJ1-1): GAGVSQSPSNKVTEKGKDVELRCDPISGHTALYWYRQSLGQGLEFLIYFQGNSAPDKSGLPSDRFSAERTGGSVSTLTIQRTQQEDSAVYLCASSLAWGGGEAFFGQGTRLTVV.